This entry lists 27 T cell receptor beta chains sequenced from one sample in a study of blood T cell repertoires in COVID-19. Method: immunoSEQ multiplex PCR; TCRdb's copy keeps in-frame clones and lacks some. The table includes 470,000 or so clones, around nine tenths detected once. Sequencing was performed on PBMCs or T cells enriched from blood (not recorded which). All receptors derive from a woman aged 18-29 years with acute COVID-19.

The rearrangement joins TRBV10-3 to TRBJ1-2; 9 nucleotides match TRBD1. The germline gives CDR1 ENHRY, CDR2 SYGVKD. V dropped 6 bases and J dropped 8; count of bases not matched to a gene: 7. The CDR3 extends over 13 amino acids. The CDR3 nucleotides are TGTGCCATCAGCGGGGACAGGGTAGAGGGCTACACCTTC. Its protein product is CAISGDRVEGYTF.

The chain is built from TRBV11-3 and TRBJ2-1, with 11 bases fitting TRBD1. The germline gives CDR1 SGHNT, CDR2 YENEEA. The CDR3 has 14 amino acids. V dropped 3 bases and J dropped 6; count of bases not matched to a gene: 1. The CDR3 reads CASSFGTGGNEQFF. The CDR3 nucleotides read TGTGCCAGCAGCTTTGGGACAGGGGGCAATGAGCAGTTCTTC. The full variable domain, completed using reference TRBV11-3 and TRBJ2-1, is EAGVVQSPRYKIIEKKQPVAFWCNPISGHNTLYWYLQNLGQGPELLIRYENEEAVDDSQLPKDRFSAERLKGVDSTLKIQPAELGDSAVYLCASSFGTGGNEQFFGPGTRLTVL.

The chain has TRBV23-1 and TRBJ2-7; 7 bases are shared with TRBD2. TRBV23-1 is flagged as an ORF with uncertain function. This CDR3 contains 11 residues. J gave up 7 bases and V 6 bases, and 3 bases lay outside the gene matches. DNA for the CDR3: TGCGCCAGCAGACGGGGGGAAGAGCAGTACTTC. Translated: CASRRGEEQYF.

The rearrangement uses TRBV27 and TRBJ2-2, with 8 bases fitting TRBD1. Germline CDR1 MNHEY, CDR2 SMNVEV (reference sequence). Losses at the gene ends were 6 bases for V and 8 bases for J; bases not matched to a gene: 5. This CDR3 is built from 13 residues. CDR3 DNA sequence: TGTGCCAGCAGACCGACAGGGGTAGGGGAGCTGTTTTTT. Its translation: CASRPTGVGELFF.

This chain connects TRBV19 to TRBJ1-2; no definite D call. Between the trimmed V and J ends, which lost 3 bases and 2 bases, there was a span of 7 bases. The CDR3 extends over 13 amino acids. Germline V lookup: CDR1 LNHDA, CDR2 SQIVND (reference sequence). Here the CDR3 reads CASSIVGNYGYTF. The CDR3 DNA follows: TGTGCCAGTAGTATTGTCGGGAACTATGGCTACACCTTC.

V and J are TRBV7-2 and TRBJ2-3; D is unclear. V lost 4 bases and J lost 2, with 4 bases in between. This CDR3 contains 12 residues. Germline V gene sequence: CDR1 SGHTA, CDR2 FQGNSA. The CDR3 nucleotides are TGTGCCAGCAGCTCCTACACAGATACGCAGTATTTT. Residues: CASSSYTDTQYF.

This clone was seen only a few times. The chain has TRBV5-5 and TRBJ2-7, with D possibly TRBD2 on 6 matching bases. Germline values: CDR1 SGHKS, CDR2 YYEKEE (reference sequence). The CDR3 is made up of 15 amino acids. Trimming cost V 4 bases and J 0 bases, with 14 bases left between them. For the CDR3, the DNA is TGTGCCAGCAGCGCGGACTACATAAGCTCCTACGAGCAGTACTTC. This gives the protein CASSADYISSYEQYF. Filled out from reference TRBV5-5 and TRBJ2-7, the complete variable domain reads DAGVTQSPTHLIKTRGQQVTLRCSPISGHKSVSWYQQVLGQGPQFIFQYYEKEERGRGNFPDRFSARQFPNYSSELNVNALLLGDSALYLCASSADYISSYEQYFGPGTRLTVT.

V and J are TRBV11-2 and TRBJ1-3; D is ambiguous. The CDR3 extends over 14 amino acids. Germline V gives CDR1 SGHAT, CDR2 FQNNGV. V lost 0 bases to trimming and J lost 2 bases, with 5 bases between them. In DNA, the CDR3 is TGTGCCAGCAGCTTAGACCGGGCTGGAAACACCATATATTTT. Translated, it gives CASSLDRAGNTIYF.

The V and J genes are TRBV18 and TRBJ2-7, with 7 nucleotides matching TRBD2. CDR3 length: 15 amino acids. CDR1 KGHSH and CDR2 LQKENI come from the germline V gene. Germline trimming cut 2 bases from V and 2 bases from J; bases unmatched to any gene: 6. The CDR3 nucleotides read TGTGCCAGCTCACCAGTGACTAGCCACACCTACGAGCAGTACTTC. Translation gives CASSPVTSHTYEQYF.

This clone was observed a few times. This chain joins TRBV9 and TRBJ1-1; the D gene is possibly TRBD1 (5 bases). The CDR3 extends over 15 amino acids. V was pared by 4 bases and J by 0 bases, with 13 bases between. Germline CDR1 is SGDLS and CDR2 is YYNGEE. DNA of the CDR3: TGTGCCAGCAGCACCGGGGACTACATGAACACTGAAGCTTTCTTT. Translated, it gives CASSTGDYMNTEAFF.

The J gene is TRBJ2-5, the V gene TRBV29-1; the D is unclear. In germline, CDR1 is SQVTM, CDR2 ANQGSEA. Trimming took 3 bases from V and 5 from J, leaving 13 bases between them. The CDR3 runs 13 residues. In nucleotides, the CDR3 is TGCAGCGTTGAGTACCTCCCACGGGAGACCCAGTACTTC. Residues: CSVEYLPRETQYF. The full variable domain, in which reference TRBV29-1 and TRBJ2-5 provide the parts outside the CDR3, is SAVISQKPSRDICQRGTSLTIQCQVDSQVTMMFWYRQQPGQSLTLIATANQGSEATYESGFVIDKFPISRPNLTFSTLTVSNMSPEDSSIYLCSVEYLPRETQYFGPGTRLLVL.

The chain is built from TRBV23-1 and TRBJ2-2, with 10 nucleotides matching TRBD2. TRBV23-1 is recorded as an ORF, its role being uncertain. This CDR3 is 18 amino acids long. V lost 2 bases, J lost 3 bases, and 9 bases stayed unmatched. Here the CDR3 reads CASSQPIRLAGDTGELFF. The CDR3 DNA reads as TGCGCCAGCAGTCAACCAATCCGGCTAGCGGGGGACACCGGGGAGCTGTTTTTT.

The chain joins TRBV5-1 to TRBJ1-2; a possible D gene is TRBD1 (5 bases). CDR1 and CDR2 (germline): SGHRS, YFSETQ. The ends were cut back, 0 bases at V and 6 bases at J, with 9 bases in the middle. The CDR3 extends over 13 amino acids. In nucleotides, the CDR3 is TGCGCCAGCAGCTTGGCCGGGGGAGATGGCTACACCTTC. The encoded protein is CASSLAGGDGYTF.

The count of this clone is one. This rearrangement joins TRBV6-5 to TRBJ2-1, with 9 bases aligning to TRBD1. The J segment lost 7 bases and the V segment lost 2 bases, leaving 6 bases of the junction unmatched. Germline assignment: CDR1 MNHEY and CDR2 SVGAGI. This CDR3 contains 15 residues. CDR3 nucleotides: TGTGCCAGCAGTTACATGGGACAGGGTGAAAATGAGCAGTTCTTC. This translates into CASSYMGQGENEQFF.

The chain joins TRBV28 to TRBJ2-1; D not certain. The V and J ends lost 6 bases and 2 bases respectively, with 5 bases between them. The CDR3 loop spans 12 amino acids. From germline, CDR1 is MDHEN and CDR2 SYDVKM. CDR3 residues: CASSPTYNEQFF. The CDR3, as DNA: TGTGCCAGCAGCCCTACCTACAATGAGCAGTTCTTC.

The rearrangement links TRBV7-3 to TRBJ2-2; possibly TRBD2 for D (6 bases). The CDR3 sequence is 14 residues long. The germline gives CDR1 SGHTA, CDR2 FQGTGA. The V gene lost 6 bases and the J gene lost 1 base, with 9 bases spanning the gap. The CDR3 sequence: CASSLSGNTGELFF. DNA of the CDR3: TGTGCCAGCAGTCTTAGCGGGAACACCGGGGAGCTGTTTTTT.

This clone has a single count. CDR3 sequence (DNA): TGTGCCAGCTCACCCCCCAACCGGGACTCCCGCTACAATGAGCAGTTCTTC. Its translation is CASSPPNRDSRYNEQFF. This chain uses TRBV18 with TRBJ2-1; tentative D call: TRBD2 (6 bases). V lost 3 bases, J lost 3 bases, and 18 bases lay in between. The CDR3 sequence is 17 residues long. Germline values: CDR1 KGHSH, CDR2 LQKENI.

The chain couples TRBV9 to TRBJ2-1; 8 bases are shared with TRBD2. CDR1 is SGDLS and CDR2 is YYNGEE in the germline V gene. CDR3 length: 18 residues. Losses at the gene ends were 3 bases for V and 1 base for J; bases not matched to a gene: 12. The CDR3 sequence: CASSEHPLSGRSYNEQFF. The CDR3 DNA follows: TGTGCCAGCAGCGAACACCCTCTAAGCGGGAGATCCTACAATGAGCAGTTCTTC. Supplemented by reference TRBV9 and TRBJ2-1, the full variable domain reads DSGVTQTPKHLITATGQRVTLRCSPRSGDLSVYWYQQSLDQGLQFLIQYYNGEERAKGNILERFSAQQFPDLHSELNLSSLELGDSALYFCASSEHPLSGRSYNEQFFGPGTRLTVL.

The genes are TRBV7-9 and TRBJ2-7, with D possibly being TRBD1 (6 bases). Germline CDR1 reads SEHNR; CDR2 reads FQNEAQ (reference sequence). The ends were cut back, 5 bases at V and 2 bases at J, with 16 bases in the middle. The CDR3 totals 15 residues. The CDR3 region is CASSAPETGPYEQYF. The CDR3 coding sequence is TGTGCCAGCAGCGCCCCCGAGACAGGCCCCTACGAGCAGTACTTC.

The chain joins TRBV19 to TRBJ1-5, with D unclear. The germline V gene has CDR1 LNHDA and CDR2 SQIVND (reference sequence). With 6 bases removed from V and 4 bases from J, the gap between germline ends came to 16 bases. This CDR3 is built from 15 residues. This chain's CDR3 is CASSSTGVENQPQHF. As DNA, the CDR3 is TGTGCCAGTAGCAGTACTGGCGTGGAGAATCAGCCCCAGCATTTT. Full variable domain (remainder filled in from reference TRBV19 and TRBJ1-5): DGGITQSPKYLFRKEGQNVTLSCEQNLNHDAMYWYRQDPGQGLRLIYYSQIVNDFQKGDIAEGYSVSREKKESFPLTVTSAQKNPTAFYLCASSSTGVENQPQHFGDGTRLSIL.

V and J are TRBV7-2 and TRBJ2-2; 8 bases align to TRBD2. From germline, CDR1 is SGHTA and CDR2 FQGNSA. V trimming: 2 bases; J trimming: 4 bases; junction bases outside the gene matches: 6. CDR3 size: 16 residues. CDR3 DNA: TGTGCCAGCAGCTTAAGAGCGGGAGTGTCCACCGGGGAGCTGTTTTTT. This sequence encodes CASSLRAGVSTGELFF.

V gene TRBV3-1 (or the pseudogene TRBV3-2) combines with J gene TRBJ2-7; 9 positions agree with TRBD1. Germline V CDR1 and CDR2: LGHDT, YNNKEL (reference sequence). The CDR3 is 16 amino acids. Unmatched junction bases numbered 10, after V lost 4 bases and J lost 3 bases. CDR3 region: CASSPHRQGVNYEQYF. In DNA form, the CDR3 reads TGTGCCAGCAGCCCCCACAGACAGGGGGTCAACTACGAGCAGTACTTC.

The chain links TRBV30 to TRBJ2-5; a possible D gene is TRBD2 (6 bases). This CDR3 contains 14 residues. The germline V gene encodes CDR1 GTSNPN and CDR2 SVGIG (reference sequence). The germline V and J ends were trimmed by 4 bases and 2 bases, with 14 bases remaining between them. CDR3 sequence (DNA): TGTGCCTGGAATGAGGGAGGATCTCAAGAGACCCAGTACTTC. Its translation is CAWNEGGSQETQYF.

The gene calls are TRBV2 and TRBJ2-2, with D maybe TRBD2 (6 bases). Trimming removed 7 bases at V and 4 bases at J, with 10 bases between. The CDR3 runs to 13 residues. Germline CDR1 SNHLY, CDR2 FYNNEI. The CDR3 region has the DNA TGTGCCAGCATGGAGGGTTTCACCGGGGAGCTGTTTTTT. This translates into CASMEGFTGELFF. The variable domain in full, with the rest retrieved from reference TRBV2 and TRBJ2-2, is EPEVTQTPSHQVTQMGQEVILRCVPISNHLYFYWYRQILGQKVEFLVSFYNNEISEKSEIFDDQFSVERPDGSNFTLKIRSTKLEDSAMYFCASMEGFTGELFFGEGSRLTVL.

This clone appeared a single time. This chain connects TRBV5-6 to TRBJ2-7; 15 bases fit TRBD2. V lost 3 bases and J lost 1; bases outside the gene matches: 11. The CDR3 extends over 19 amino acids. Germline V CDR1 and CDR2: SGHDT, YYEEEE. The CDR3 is CASSSGTSGRTLSSYEQYF. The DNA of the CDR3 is TGTGCCAGCAGCTCAGGGACTAGCGGGAGGACTTTATCGTCCTACGAGCAGTACTTC.

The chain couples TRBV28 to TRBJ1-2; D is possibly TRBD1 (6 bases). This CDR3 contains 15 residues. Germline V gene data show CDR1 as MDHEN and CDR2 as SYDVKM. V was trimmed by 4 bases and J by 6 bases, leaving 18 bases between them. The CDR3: CASSSPRGAGNGYTF. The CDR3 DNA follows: TGTGCCAGCAGTTCCCCCCGGGGGGCGGGGAATGGCTACACCTTC.

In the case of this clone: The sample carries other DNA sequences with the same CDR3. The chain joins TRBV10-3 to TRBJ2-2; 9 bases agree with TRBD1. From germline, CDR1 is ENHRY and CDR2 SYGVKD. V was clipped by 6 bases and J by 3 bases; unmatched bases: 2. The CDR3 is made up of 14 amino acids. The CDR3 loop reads CAIRGQGDTGELFF. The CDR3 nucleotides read TGTGCCATCAGGGGACAGGGTGACACCGGGGAGCTGTTTTTT.